This T cell receptor beta chain appears in the sequencing data of a study of T-cell memory formation after mild COVID-19 (dated by TCRdb to about 2021). For the study in its entirety: TCR sequence clusters from the two donors were largely donor specific. In a couple of donors, T-cell clones that expanded and contracted after mild COVID-19 were followed by sequencing TCRalpha and TCRbeta repertoires longitudinally. Two young, previously healthy adult volunteers, one female and one male, were included in the cohort. What the work shows at the level of the full study, not this receptor alone: Clones that contracted from day 15 to 85 showed balanced CD4/CD8 phenotypes, whereas a second wave of clones that expanded from day 15 to 37 leaned towards CD4+. The detection of some responding clones in pre-infection memory suggests that pre-existing cross-reactive memory T cells joined the SARS-CoV-2 response. The study covered only a couple of mild cases, and larger cohorts including severe cases with pre-infection samples were considered necessary. Contracting CD4+ clones turned up mainly in the CM and EM memory subsets, whereas EMRA was where CD8+ clones were enriched. SARS-CoV-2 specificity of the second-wave clones peaking on day 37 was not confirmed.

This clonotype came up a few times. Its antigen remains undetermined. Base qualities are not recorded, but no much larger clone differs from it by a single base. Reading from cysteine to phenylalanine, the CDR3 counts 16 amino acids. Just the 48-base CDR3 DNA is kept, in frame starting at base 1. V is reduced by 4 bases and J by 4 bases, leaving a spacing of 20 bases between them. CDR1 SGHNT and CDR2 YYREEE were looked up in the germline V gene (reference sequence). Ficoll-Paque density gradient centrifugation was used to isolate PBMCs. Sequenced using an Illumina NovaSeq 6000. cDNA libraries for TCRalpha and TCRbeta were prepared by 5'RACE using constant-segment primers, with sample barcodes and unique molecular identifiers added. Trizol reagent was used to extract RNA from every sample. Amplification of the libraries took two PCR steps, and the second step added a second sample barcode plus Illumina TruSeq adapters. Sequencing of libraries was performed on an Illumina NovaSeq with 2 x 150 bp paired-end reads. The source study handled its data this way. Reads were demultiplexed and collapsed into UMI-guided consensus sequences with migec v1.2.7. Using mixcr v2.1.11, UMI consensuses were aligned to TRA and TRB V and J templates and then assembled into clonotypes. Expanded or contracted clonotypes were those called significant by both edgeR and NoisET, with noise models trained on biological replicates. For edgeR calls, a false discovery rate-adjusted p below 0.01 and a log2 fold-change threshold of 1 were applied. As an exploratory analysis of dynamics, PCA with hierarchical clustering was applied to max-normalized trajectories of the 1000 most abundant clonotypes. Separately sequenced CD4+ and CD8+ repertoires were used to assign the CD4 or CD8 phenotype of responding clones. The public reads were reprocessed in TCRdb via fastp at Q25 and MiXCR, keeping in-frame beta chains. All rows with the same CDR3 protein become a single entry with the most common DNA and genes. The V and J calls follow TCRdb's processing rather than the paper's. The sample table lists about 240,000 distinct CDR3 sequences, around a tenth of them with a count of one. The ten most abundant clones make up approximately 20% of the sample.

Specimen: PBMCs or a T cell subset sorted from them (not recorded which). This sequence was found in a man younger than 30 who had mild COVID-19 (a few samples of this study predate the infection). The sample titles of this study are shuffled in the database, so cell type and time point are left out; the donor was told from shared clones. Recombination linked TRBV5-4 to TRBJ1-2, with a tentative D gene TRBD1 over 5 matching bases. Read as DNA, the sequence is TGTGCCAGCAGCCCCTGGGAGGGGCGTTCCTTCTATGGCTACACCTTC. It specifies CASSPWEGRSFYGYTF. The full variable domain, with segments outside the CDR3 supplied by the reference TRBV5-4 and TRBJ1-2 proteins, appears as ETGVTQSPTHLIKTRGQQVTLRCSSQSGHNTVSWYQQALGQGPQFIFQYYREEENGRGNFPPRFSGLQFPNYSSELNVNALELDDSALYLCASSPWEGRSFYGYTFGSGTRLTVV.